Presented here are 21 T cell receptor beta chains from one specimen sequenced in a study of radiotherapy plus CTLA-4 blockade in lung cancer. Only in-frame clones appear in the TCRdb table, and some are missing; sequencing was by immunoSEQ multiplex PCR. The sample includes about 120,000 clones, 90% of them seen just once. The sequenced sample was peripheral blood, obtained from a patient treated with radiotherapy plus ipilimumab. The receptors come from a human donor with non-small cell lung cancer that progressed on radiotherapy plus ipilimumab.

This clone showed up just once. The V and J genes are TRBV19 and TRBJ1-2; possibly TRBD1 for D (6 bases). This CDR3 has 14 amino acids. The V end lost 0 bases, the J end lost 7 bases, and 12 bases lay between the germline ends. The germline V gene has CDR1 LNHDA and CDR2 SQIVND (reference sequence). DNA of the CDR3: TGTGCCAGTAGTATAGAATACACAGGGTCTGGCTACACCTTC. It specifies CASSIEYTGSGYTF. Supplemented by reference TRBV19 and TRBJ1-2, the full variable domain reads DGGITQSPKYLFRKEGQNVTLSCEQNLNHDAMYWYRQDPGQGLRLIYYSQIVNDFQKGDIAEGYSVSREKKESFPLTVTSAQKNPTAFYLCASSIEYTGSGYTFGSGTRLTVV.

This chain joins TRBV5-1 and TRBJ2-2; TRBD2 might be the D (6 bases). CDR3 length: 15 residues. CDR1 and CDR2 from the germline V gene are SGHRS and YFSETQ. The germline V and J ends were trimmed by 2 bases and 2 bases, with 10 bases remaining between them. For the CDR3, the DNA is TGCGCCAGCAGCTTAAACGCGGGAAACACCGGGGAGCTGTTTTTT. It translates to CASSLNAGNTGELFF. The whole variable domain, remainder taken from reference TRBV5-1 and TRBJ2-2, is KAGVTQTPRYLIKTRGQQVTLSCSPISGHRSVSWYQQTPGQGLQFLFEYFSETQRNKGNFPGRFSGRQFSNSRSEMNVSTLELGDSALYLCASSLNAGNTGELFFGEGSRLTVL.

V is TRBV7-3 and J is TRBJ2-3, with TRBD1 matching 7 bases. CDR1 and CDR2 (germline): SGHTA, FQGTGA. V lost 5 bases to trimming and J lost 8 bases; unmatched junction nucleotides: 7. This CDR3 region has 13 residues. The CDR3 DNA is TGTGCCAGCAGCCTAGACAGGGTTGCTACGCAGTATTTT. Translated, it gives CASSLDRVATQYF.

This chain links TRBV9 with TRBJ2-1; TRBD1 might be the D (5 bases). The V and J ends lost 2 bases and 3 bases respectively, with 12 bases between them. The CDR3 runs to 15 residues. Germline V gives CDR1 SGDLS, CDR2 YYNGEE. CDR3 DNA sequence: TGTGCCAGCAGCGTCGAGGCGGACAACTACAATGAGCAGTTCTTC. Translation: CASSVEADNYNEQFF.

The chain uses TRBV18 and TRBJ2-3; weak D call: TRBD2 (7 bases). The CDR3 is made up of 15 amino acids. V was trimmed by 3 bases and J by 1 base, leaving 11 bases between them. In germline, CDR1 is KGHSH, CDR2 LQKENI. The CDR3 sequence is CASSPGGGRTDTQYF. The CDR3 DNA follows: TGTGCCAGCTCACCGGGCGGGGGCCGCACAGATACGCAGTATTTT.

V usage is TRBV2 and J usage is TRBJ2-1, with 14 bases identical to TRBD2. The CDR3 contains 15 residues. Losses at the gene ends were 6 bases for V and 7 bases for J; bases not matched to a gene: 5. CDR1 is SNHLY, CDR2 FYNNEI, per germline. The CDR3 loop is CASSNGLAGGNEQFF. The CDR3 bases are TGTGCCAGCAGCAACGGACTAGCGGGAGGAAATGAGCAGTTCTTC. The full variable domain, with the rest looked up from reference TRBV2 and TRBJ2-1, is EPEVTQTPSHQVTQMGQEVILRCVPISNHLYFYWYRQILGQKVEFLVSFYNNEISEKSEIFDDQFSVERPDGSNFTLKIRSTKLEDSAMYFCASSNGLAGGNEQFFGPGTRLTVL.

This chain uses TRBV7-2 with TRBJ2-1, with 13 bases identical to TRBD2. Germline assignment: CDR1 SGHTA and CDR2 FQGNSA. The J segment lost 6 bases and the V segment lost 4 bases, leaving 9 bases of the junction unmatched. The CDR3 spans 17 residues. The CDR3 region has the DNA TGTGCCAGCAGCTGGTACGGACTAGCGGGAGTTCGCAATGAGCAGTTCTTC. The encoded protein is CASSWYGLAGVRNEQFF.

CDR3 protein: CASSRTVSYEQYF. For the CDR3, the DNA is TGTGCCAGCAGCCGGACGGTTTCCTACGAGCAGTACTTC. This chain links TRBV27 with TRBJ2-7, with D uncertain. Germline V lookup: CDR1 MNHEY, CDR2 SMNVEV (reference sequence). The CDR3 length is 13 residues. V dropped 6 bases and J dropped 1 base, with 10 bases sitting between them.

The chain is built from TRBV10-3 and TRBJ1-1, with D unclear. This CDR3 is 13 amino acids long. Germline CDR1 ENHRY, CDR2 SYGVKD. V was trimmed by 3 bases and J by 1 base, leaving 6 bases between them. This chain's CDR3 is CAISEKANTEAFF. The CDR3, as DNA: TGTGCCATCAGTGAAAAGGCGAACACTGAAGCTTTCTTT.

As DNA, the CDR3 is TGTGCCAGCAGCTTAGAGCGGAGCTCCTACGAGCAGTACTTC. Encoded protein: CASSLERSSYEQYF. The V and J genes are TRBV11-2 and TRBJ2-7; D not resolved. V dropped 0 bases and J dropped 0 bases, with 6 bases sitting between them. CDR3 length equals 14 residues. The V gene's germline CDR1 is SGHAT and CDR2 FQNNGV. The variable domain in full, with the rest retrieved from reference TRBV11-2 and TRBJ2-7, is EAGVAQSPRYKIIEKRQSVAFWCNPISGHATLYWYQQILGQGPKLLIQFQNNGVVDDSQLPKDRFSAERLKGVDSTLKIQPAKLEDSAVYLCASSLERSSYEQYFGPGTRLTVT.

The V and J genes are TRBV28 and TRBJ2-5; maybe TRBD1 (5 bases). The V gene's germline CDR1 is MDHEN and CDR2 SYDVKM. This CDR3 contains 13 residues. V was pared by 5 bases and J by 4 bases, with 11 bases between. The CDR3 loop is CASSGANRETQYF. CDR3 nucleotides: TGTGCCAGCAGTGGGGCCAATAGAGAGACCCAGTACTTC.

As concerns this clone: Its ends do not fully match the called genes, so a read error is possible. The rearrangement uses TRBV7-9 and TRBJ2-5; 8 bases line up with TRBD1. The CDR3 has 15 residues. Per the germline V gene, CDR1 is SEHNR and CDR2 is FQNEAQ (reference sequence). The CDR3 is CASRTSGTGPEAQYF. CDR3 in DNA: TGTGCCAGCCGAACCTCTGGGACAGGACCAGAGGCCCAGTACTTC.

The J gene is TRBJ2-2, the V gene TRBV11-3, with TRBD1 matching over 8 bases. CDR1 and CDR2 from the germline V gene are SGHNT and YENEEA. V shed 4 bases and J 1 base; nucleotides not matched to a gene: 8. The CDR3 loop spans 17 amino acids. Written as DNA, the CDR3 is TGTGCCAGCAGCTCCGTGACAGGGACAGGGAACACCGGGGAGCTGTTTTTT. Translated, it gives CASSSVTGTGNTGELFF.

V usage is TRBV18 and J usage is TRBJ2-7; D might be TRBD1 (5 bases). The CDR3 length is 14 residues. V lost 1 base and J 3 bases, leaving 10 bases between the germline ends. Germline-derived CDR1 and CDR2 are KGHSH and LQKENI. The CDR3 coding sequence is TGTGCCAGCTCACCACAGCAGGGTTACTACGAGCAGTACTTC. Residues: CASSPQQGYYEQYF.

The J gene is TRBJ2-5, the V gene TRBV2; 7 bases agree with TRBD1. V lost 9 bases, J lost 5 bases, and 9 bases stayed unmatched. Germline V gene data show CDR1 as SNHLY and CDR2 as FYNNEI. The CDR3 contains 13 residues. The CDR3, as DNA: TGTGCCAGAGCAGGGGGTGCAGAGGAGACCCAGTACTTC. Translated: CARAGGAEETQYF.

This clone showed up just once. Since no conserved phenylalanine or tryptophan closes the CDR3, a read error is the likely cause. The V call is TRBV4-1, the J call TRBJ2-3; 11 bases are shared with TRBD2. This CDR3 is built from 17 residues. In germline, CDR1 is MGHRA, CDR2 YSYEKL. V lost 1 base and J lost 2; bases outside the gene matches: 5. The DNA for the CDR3 is TGCGCCAGCAGCCAAGGAGGGACTAGCGGAAACACAGATACGCAGTATGTT. It translates to CASSQGGTSGNTDTQYV.

This chain links TRBV9 with TRBJ2-2, with 8 bases lining up with TRBD2. Germline V gene lookup returns CDR1 SGDLS and CDR2 YYNGEE. This CDR3 region has 16 residues. The V gene end was trimmed by 0 bases and the J gene end by 6 bases; junction bases not matched to a gene: 7. This CDR3 is CASSVVSSGSPGELFF. As DNA, the CDR3 is TGTGCCAGCAGCGTAGTATCGAGCGGGAGTCCCGGGGAGCTGTTTTTT.

This chain joins TRBV18 and TRBJ1-3, with 12 bases aligning to TRBD1. J lost 2 bases, V lost 4 bases, and 6 bases had no gene match. The length of the CDR3 is 17 residues. Germline-derived CDR1 and CDR2 are KGHSH and LQKENI. CDR3 residues: CASSRPGQGAPGNTIYF. DNA of the CDR3: TGTGCCAGCTCACGACCGGGACAGGGGGCGCCTGGAAACACCATATATTTT.

This chain joins TRBV2 and TRBJ2-3, with 8 bases aligning to TRBD2. V lost 1 base to trimming and J lost 1 base; unmatched junction nucleotides: 1. Germline lookup yields CDR1 SNHLY and CDR2 FYNNEI. The CDR3 has 15 amino acids. The CDR3 region has the DNA TGTGCCAGCAGTGAAGGAGCGGGAGGCACAGATACGCAGTATTTT. This translates into CASSEGAGGTDTQYF.

For the CDR3, the DNA is TGTGCCAGCAGTGACCGACTAGCGGGAGCACGCAATGAGCAGTTCTTC. Translated: CASSDRLAGARNEQFF. This chain connects TRBV6-1 to TRBJ2-1; 12 bases are a match to TRBD2. The V and J ends lost 3 bases and 6 bases, in that order; junction bases with no gene match: 6. CDR1 and CDR2 from the germline V gene are MNHNS and SASEGT. There are 16 residues in the CDR3.

The V gene is TRBV2, the J gene TRBJ2-2, with D possibly being TRBD1 or TRBD2 (5 bases each). This CDR3 has 14 residues. Germline V lookup: CDR1 SNHLY, CDR2 FYNNEI. Trimming stripped 6 bases from V and 6 bases from J, with 14 bases between. Written as DNA, the CDR3 is TGTGCCAGCAGCTTATCGGGGCCTCCCGGGGAGCTGTTTTTT. Residues: CASSLSGPPGELFF.